This entry lists 27 T cell receptor beta chains sequenced from one sample in a study of blood T cell repertoires in COVID-19. TCRdb's table, derived via immunoSEQ multiplex PCR, lists solely in-frame clones and lacks some. The table includes about 350,000 clones, roughly 87% detected once. Material: peripheral blood. These receptors all come from an older woman with COVID-19, enrolled during active disease.

The chain uses TRBV19 and TRBJ1-2, with D unclear. Germline lookup yields CDR1 LNHDA and CDR2 SQIVND (reference sequence). This CDR3 region has 13 residues. Trimming removed 4 bases from V and 8 bases from J, with 14 bases in between. The CDR3 spells CASSNQVEGGYTF. As DNA, the CDR3 is TGTGCCAGTAGTAACCAGGTGGAGGGCGGCTACACCTTC.

The J gene is TRBJ2-1, the V gene TRBV27; no clear D. Germline V gene lookup returns CDR1 MNHEY and CDR2 SMNVEV (reference sequence). This CDR3 spans 14 amino acids. Trimming pared 2 bases from V and 4 bases from J, leaving 9 bases between. CDR3 DNA sequence: TGTGCCAGCAGTTTAATGCCCGGGTACAATGAGCAGTTCTTC. It is translated as CASSLMPGYNEQFF.

V is TRBV19 and J is TRBJ2-4, with D tentatively TRBD1 (5 bases). Trimming cost V 5 bases and J 3 bases, with 17 bases left between them. In germline, CDR1 is LNHDA, CDR2 SQIVND (reference sequence). The CDR3 contains 16 residues. The CDR3 is CASSSRGGADKNIQYF. CDR3 nucleotide sequence: TGTGCCAGTAGTTCCCGAGGTGGGGCGGACAAAAACATTCAGTACTTC.

The gene calls are TRBV10-3 and TRBJ1-2, with 11 nucleotides matching TRBD1. This CDR3 is built from 14 residues. The trim removed 10 bases at V and 4 bases at J, leaving 8 bases unmatched. Per germline, CDR1 ENHRY and CDR2 SYGVKD. The CDR3: CATTGTGGSYGYTF. DNA for the CDR3: TGTGCCACCACCGGGACAGGGGGTTCCTATGGCTACACCTTC.

The genes are TRBV6-5 and TRBJ2-7; possibly TRBD1 for D (5 bases). CDR1 is MNHEY, CDR2 SVGAGI, per germline. CDR3 length equals 15 residues. Trimming took 4 bases from V and 0 from J, leaving 13 bases between them. This chain's CDR3 is CASSLDRSPSYEQYF. The CDR3 bases are TGTGCCAGCAGTTTAGACAGATCTCCCTCCTACGAGCAGTACTTC.

This rearrangement joins TRBV11-3 to TRBJ2-2; perhaps TRBD2 as D (6 bases). Germline loops: CDR1 SGHNT, CDR2 YENEEA. Trimming took off 4 bases at V and 4 bases at J, with 19 bases between the two ends. The CDR3 length is 17 residues. In DNA, the CDR3 is TGTGCCAGCAGCTCCCCTTCGAGACTAGGAGTCACCGGGGAGCTGTTTTTT. It encodes CASSSPSRLGVTGELFF.

The chain recombines TRBV6-5 with TRBJ2-1; a possible D gene is TRBD1 (6 bases). CDR1 and CDR2 from the germline V gene are MNHEY and SVGAGI. The CDR3 extends over 14 amino acids. V was clipped by 6 bases and J by 15 bases, with 24 bases between them. As DNA, the CDR3 is TGTGCCAGCAGCCCCGGCAAACAGGGCGGTATTCCGTTCTTC. It encodes CASSPGKQGGIPFF.

The chain uses TRBV4-1 and TRBJ1-5; D is unclear. Germline V gene data show CDR1 as MGHRA and CDR2 as YSYEKL. CDR3 length equals 14 residues. With 2 bases removed from V and 3 bases from J, the gap between germline ends came to 8 bases. The CDR3 DNA follows: TGCGCCAGCAGCCAATTAGCGAACAATCAGCCCCAGCATTTT. Translation gives CASSQLANNQPQHF.

The gene calls are TRBV6-6 and TRBJ1-1; D possibly corresponds to TRBD1 (6 bases). The ends were cut back, 2 bases at V and 3 bases at J, with 10 bases in the middle. Germline V CDR1 and CDR2: MNHNY, SVGAGI (reference sequence). This CDR3 is 14 amino acids long. The CDR3 region has the DNA TGTGCCAGCAGTTACGGGGGCTTGGACACTGAAGCTTTCTTT. Its protein product is CASSYGGLDTEAFF.

The chain employs TRBV2 and TRBJ1-5; D unresolved. The CDR3 is made up of 17 amino acids. The germline V and J ends were trimmed by 1 base and 0 bases, with 13 bases remaining between them. Germline CDR1 and CDR2: SNHLY and FYNNEI. The chain's CDR3 is CASSEVVERLSNQPQHF. The CDR3 DNA follows: TGTGCCAGCAGTGAAGTCGTGGAGAGGCTTAGCAATCAGCCCCAGCATTTT.

The CDR3 DNA is TGTGCCAGCAGCCTTGCTGGCGGGGCTGGGGCCAACGTCCTGACTTTC. It codes for CASSLAGGAGANVLTF. This chain joins TRBV7-2 and TRBJ2-6; the D gene is possibly TRBD2 (6 bases). The germline V gene encodes CDR1 SGHTA and CDR2 FQGNSA. The CDR3 runs to 16 residues. V was shortened by 5 bases and J by 2 bases, with 13 bases between the two germline ends.

The chain has TRBV2 and TRBJ1-1; the D gene is possibly TRBD1 (5 bases). The ends were cut back, 6 bases at V and 0 bases at J, with 11 bases in the middle. This CDR3 is 14 amino acids long. The germline V gene has CDR1 SNHLY and CDR2 FYNNEI. Here the CDR3 DNA reads TGTGCCAGCAGAGTGGGACTCTTGAACACTGAAGCTTTCTTT. Its translation is CASRVGLLNTEAFF.

This chain links TRBV19 with TRBJ1-1, with D perhaps matching TRBD1 (5 bases). Germline loops: CDR1 LNHDA, CDR2 SQIVND (reference sequence). This CDR3 contains 14 residues. V lost 6 bases and J lost 3, with 14 bases in between. The chain's CDR3 is CASRLRPGHTEAFF. The CDR3 nucleotides are TGTGCCAGTAGACTTCGGCCAGGGCACACTGAAGCTTTCTTT.

The V call is TRBV7-6, the J call TRBJ2-6; unclear D gene. The CDR3 totals 15 residues. CDR1 is SGHVS, CDR2 FNYEAQ, per germline. The germline V and J ends were trimmed by 5 bases and 0 bases, with 8 bases remaining between them. Here the CDR3 DNA reads TGTGCCAGCAGCCCCCAGGACTCTGGGGCCAACGTCCTGACTTTC. It specifies CASSPQDSGANVLTF.

This clone was detected only once. The rearrangement uses TRBV6-5 and TRBJ1-2; D is perhaps TRBD1 (6 bases). Trimming left V 4 bases short and J 5 bases short, with 20 bases between. This CDR3 comprises 16 residues. Germline V CDR1 and CDR2: MNHEY, SVGAGI. CDR3 in amino acids: CASSWRRAGVRYGYTF. CDR3 coding DNA: TGTGCCAGCAGTTGGCGTCGAGCAGGGGTTAGGTATGGCTACACCTTC.

This clone was observed a single time. The chain has TRBV9 and TRBJ2-1, with TRBD1 matching 8 bases. Germline V gene data show CDR1 as SGDLS and CDR2 as YYNGEE. The V segment lost 3 bases and the J segment 4 bases; nucleotides outside the gene matches: 3. CDR3 length: 14 amino acids. The CDR3 reads CASSGGQAYNEQFF. The CDR3 DNA reads TGTGCCAGCAGCGGGGGACAGGCTTACAATGAGCAGTTCTTC.

The chain couples TRBV7-3 to TRBJ2-3, with D unclear. Germline V gene data show CDR1 as SGHTA and CDR2 as FQGTGA. The V gene lost 5 bases and the J gene lost 2 bases, with 5 bases spanning the gap. CDR3 size: 12 residues. CDR3 amino acids: CASSQDTDTQYF. The DNA for the CDR3 is TGTGCCAGCAGCCAGGACACAGATACGCAGTATTTT.

This clone was picked up one time. The chain has TRBV7-3 and TRBJ2-2, with D perhaps matching TRBD2 (6 bases). This CDR3 has 14 amino acids. V lost 0 bases, J lost 4 bases, and 6 bases lay in between. Germline loops: CDR1 SGHTA, CDR2 FQGTGA. The CDR3 DNA reads TGTGCCAGCAGCTTAACCGGGAGCACCGGGGAGCTGTTTTTT. Amino acid sequence: CASSLTGSTGELFF.

About this clone itself: Other DNA variants within this sample encode the same CDR3. CDR3 protein: CASSQADTEAFF. CDR3 DNA sequence: TGTGCCAGCAGCCAAGCAGACACTGAAGCTTTCTTT. The rearrangement links TRBV3-1 (or the pseudogene TRBV3-2) to TRBJ1-1; D is uncertain. This CDR3 spans 12 amino acids. CDR1 LGHDT and CDR2 YNNKEL come from the germline V gene (reference sequence). The V end lost 1 base, the J end lost 3 bases, and 3 bases lay between the germline ends.

The chain employs TRBV7-2 and TRBJ1-5, with 7 nucleotides matching TRBD1. CDR1 is SGHTA and CDR2 is FQGNSA in the germline V gene. V shed 7 bases and J 0 bases; nucleotides not matched to a gene: 6. The CDR3 covers 15 residues. CDR3 region: CASTTGAHSNQPQHF. CDR3 DNA sequence: TGTGCCAGCACTACAGGGGCCCATAGCAATCAGCCCCAGCATTTT.

The chain is built from TRBV7-7 and TRBJ2-7; TRBD1 matches 9 bases. V lost 6 bases, J lost 4 bases, and 13 bases stayed unmatched. CDR1 is SSHAT and CDR2 is FNYEAQ in the germline V gene (reference sequence). The CDR3 is made up of 16 amino acids. The CDR3 DNA is TGTGCCAGCAGTCCATACTCGGGGACAGGGAGTTACGAGCAGTACTTC. Translated, it gives CASSPYSGTGSYEQYF.

This clone was counted once. The chain combines TRBV18 with TRBJ1-1; no clear D gene. The CDR3 loop spans 13 amino acids. Germline V gene lookup returns CDR1 KGHSH and CDR2 LQKENI. Deletions cut 6 bases from V and 7 bases from J, with 15 bases between. In DNA form, the CDR3 reads TGTGCCAGCTCCCCGGGGAGGGCTGGTGAAGCTTTCTTT. Protein product: CASSPGRAGEAFF. Full variable domain (missing parts from reference TRBV18 and TRBJ1-1): NAGVMQNPRHLVRRRGQEARLRCSPMKGHSHVYWYRQLPEEGLKFMVYLQKENIIDESGMPKERFSAEFPKEGPSILRIQQVVRGDSAAYFCASSPGRAGEAFFGQGTRLTVV.

The V gene is TRBV10-3, the J gene TRBJ1-2, with 9 bases that match TRBD1. With 3 bases clipped from V and 7 bases from J, the junction kept 9 bases outside the gene matches. The CDR3 is 15 amino acids. Germline lookup yields CDR1 ENHRY and CDR2 SYGVKD. The CDR3: CAISEFTGGGSGYTF. The CDR3 coding sequence is TGTGCCATCAGTGAATTCACAGGGGGCGGCTCTGGCTACACCTTC.

The chain carries TRBV7-9 and TRBJ2-7, with TRBD1 identical over 7 bases. This CDR3 is 15 amino acids long. V lost 4 bases and J lost 2; bases outside the gene matches: 8. Germline lookup yields CDR1 SEHNR and CDR2 FQNEAQ (reference sequence). This CDR3 reads CASSSWTGSPYEQYF. CDR3 bases: TGTGCCAGCAGCTCGTGGACAGGATCTCCCTACGAGCAGTACTTC.

V gene TRBV23-1 combines with J gene TRBJ1-2; D unclear. TRBV23-1 is flagged as an ORF with uncertain function. Trimming stripped 4 bases from V and 8 bases from J, with 11 bases between. The CDR3 is 12 residues long. In DNA form, the CDR3 reads TGCGCCAGCAGTCGTGAGCCGCGGGGCTACACCTTC. Translating it yields CASSREPRGYTF.

The chain couples TRBV18 to TRBJ1-4; 11 positions match TRBD1. The junction had 7 bases not matched to a gene; V was cut back by 4 bases and J by 3 bases. Germline V gene lookup returns CDR1 KGHSH and CDR2 LQKENI. The CDR3 contains 17 residues. In DNA, the CDR3 is TGTGCCAGCTCACGCCCGGGACAGGGGGTCTCTAATGAAAAACTGTTTTTT. The encoded protein is CASSRPGQGVSNEKLFF.

V gene TRBV5-1 combines with J gene TRBJ1-1; TRBD1 matches 7 bases. The CDR3 spans 17 residues. Germline V gene lookup returns CDR1 SGHRS and CDR2 YFSETQ. V gave up 4 bases and J gave up 5 bases; unmatched junction bases: 17. The CDR3 DNA follows: TGCGCCAGCAGCCCACGGTATACTGCAGGGGGTAATACTGAAGCTTTCTTT. Translating it yields CASSPRYTAGGNTEAFF.